Detailed here is one T cell receptor beta chain. Authors' processing steps: Nucleated cell counts were estimated from reference gene primer amplification. Libraries were prepared by immunoSEQ multiplex PCR; TCRdb keeps only in-frame clonotypes and omits some of them. That table is the source of V, J and clone size, and D and trimming were worked out from the DNA. Of around 200,000 clones in the sample, around 83% were seen once. This sample is drawn from a study of blood T cell repertoires in COVID-19. Study background: Both acute and convalescent COVID-19 samples were obtained from the United States, Italy and Spain. PBMCs, B-cell-depleted T cells, or T cells provided the cDNA or gDNA that made up the material.

Losses at the gene ends were 10 bases for V and 0 bases for J; bases not matched to a gene: 18. Per germline, CDR1 SGHDT and CDR2 YYEEEE. The CDR3 loop spans 18 amino acids. Sequencing input: peripheral blood. The source is a man aged 50-60 years with active or convalescent COVID-19. The chain carries TRBV5-6 and TRBJ2-1; TRBD2 aligns across 8 bases. CDR3 loop: CAGWRRSRAGASYNEQFF. The CDR3, as DNA: TGTGCCGGTTGGCGGAGATCTAGAGCGGGGGCCTCCTACAATGAGCAGTTCTTC.